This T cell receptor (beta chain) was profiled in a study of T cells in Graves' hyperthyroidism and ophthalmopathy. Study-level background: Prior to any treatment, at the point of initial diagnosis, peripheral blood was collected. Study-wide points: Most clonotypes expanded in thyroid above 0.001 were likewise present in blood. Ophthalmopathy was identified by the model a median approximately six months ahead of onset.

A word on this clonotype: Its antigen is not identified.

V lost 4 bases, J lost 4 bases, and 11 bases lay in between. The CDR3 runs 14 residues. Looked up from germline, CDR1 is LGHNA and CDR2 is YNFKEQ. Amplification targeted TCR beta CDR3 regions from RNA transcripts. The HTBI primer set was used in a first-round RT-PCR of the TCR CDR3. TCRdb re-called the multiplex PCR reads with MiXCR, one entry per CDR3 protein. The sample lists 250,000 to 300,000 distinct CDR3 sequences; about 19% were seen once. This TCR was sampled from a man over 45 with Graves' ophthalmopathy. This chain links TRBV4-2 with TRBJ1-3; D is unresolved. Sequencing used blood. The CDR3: CASSRGEGGNTIYF. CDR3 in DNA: TGTGCCAGCAGCCGCGGGGAGGGCGGAAACACCATATATTTT.